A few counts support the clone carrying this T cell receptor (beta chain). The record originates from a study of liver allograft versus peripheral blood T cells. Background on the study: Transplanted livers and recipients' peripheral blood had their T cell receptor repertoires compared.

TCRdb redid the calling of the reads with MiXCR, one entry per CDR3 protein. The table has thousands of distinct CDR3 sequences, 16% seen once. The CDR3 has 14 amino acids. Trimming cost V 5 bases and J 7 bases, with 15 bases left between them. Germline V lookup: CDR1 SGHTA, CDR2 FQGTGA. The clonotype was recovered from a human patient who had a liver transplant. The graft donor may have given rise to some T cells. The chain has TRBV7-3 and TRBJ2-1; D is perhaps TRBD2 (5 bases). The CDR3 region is CASSPPGLWNEQFF. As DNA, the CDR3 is TGTGCCAGCAGCCCCCCGGGGTTGTGGAATGAGCAGTTCTTC.